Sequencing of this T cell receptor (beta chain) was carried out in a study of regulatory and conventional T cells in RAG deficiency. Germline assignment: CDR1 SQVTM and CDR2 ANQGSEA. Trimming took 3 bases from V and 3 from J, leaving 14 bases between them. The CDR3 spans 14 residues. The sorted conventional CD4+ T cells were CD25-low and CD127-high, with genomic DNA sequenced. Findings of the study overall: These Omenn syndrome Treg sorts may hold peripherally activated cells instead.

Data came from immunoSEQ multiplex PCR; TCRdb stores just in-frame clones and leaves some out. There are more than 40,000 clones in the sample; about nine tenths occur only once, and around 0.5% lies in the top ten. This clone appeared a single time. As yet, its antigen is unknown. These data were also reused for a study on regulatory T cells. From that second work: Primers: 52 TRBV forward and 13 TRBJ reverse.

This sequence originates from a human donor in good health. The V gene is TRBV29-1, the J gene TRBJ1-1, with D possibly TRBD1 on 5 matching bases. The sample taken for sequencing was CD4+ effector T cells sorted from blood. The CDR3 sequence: CSVEKGQGYTEAFF. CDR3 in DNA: TGCAGCGTTGAGAAGGGGCAGGGTTACACTGAAGCTTTCTTT.